This TCR beta chain was documented in a study of vaccination effects on CD4 cells after COVID-19. Study context: Three convalescent patients were sampled after vaccination (early and late). Post-vaccine draws lagged the second dose by a median of 72 days. Notes on the study in general: Late post-vaccination, clones induced by infection and those induced by vaccine underwent marked clonal contraction.

Worth noting for this clone: The antigen remains undetermined.

This CDR3 is 16 amino acids long. V gave up 3 bases and J gave up 6 bases; unmatched junction bases: 9. The germline CDR1 and CDR2 sequences are SGHAT and FQNNGV. ViraFEST used viral peptide pools to expand antigen-specific CD4+ T cells before sequencing. With 9 to 11 days of culture completed, CD4+ T cells were isolated. This individual contracted SARS-CoV-2 between March and December 2020, as verified by PCR. Two-dose vaccination with either BNT162b2 or mRNA-1273 was given to the participants. Sequencing was performed with immunoSEQ multiplex PCR; in TCRdb, only in-frame clones are kept and a portion is missing. The table shows around 12,000 clones, with roughly 66% occurring only once.

The receptor comes from a human donor who had a prior SARS-CoV-2 infection. V gene TRBV11-2 combines with J gene TRBJ2-7, with 12 bases identical to TRBD2. The sequenced sample was CD4+ T cells from PBMCs cultured with HCoV-NL63 spike peptides, obtained after COVID-19 vaccination. The CDR3 region is CASSLTILAGGPEQYF. The CDR3 nucleotides read TGTGCCAGCAGCTTGACTATCCTAGCGGGAGGGCCCGAGCAGTACTTC.